The count of the clone carrying this T cell receptor beta chain is one. What it binds is unknown. This specimen belongs to a study of blood T cells in healthy people across ages. Overall study findings and caveats: Donors of long life had a larger count of naive CD4+ cells and greater diversity than aged donors. The lack of PBMC sorting stopped any conclusive naive versus antigen-experienced comparison.

The second PCR ran roughly 7 to 11 cycles with a sample-barcoded 5' primer and J-beta primers. TCRdb reprocessed the 5' RACE reads with MiXCR, giving one entry per CDR3 protein. The table lists 850,000 to 1,000,000 distinct CDR3 sequences, roughly 48% of them singletons, with 10% to 15% in the top ten. Every donor gave roughly 9.2 milliliters of peripheral blood. A minimum of 6.5 million PBMCs was isolated per sample. The receptor was isolated from a man aged 25-40 years in good health. The sequenced sample was blood.

CDR3 amino acids: CASSIPGQGLLDTQYF. CDR3 bases: TGTGCCAGCAGCATACCGGGACAGGGGCTTCTAGATACGCAGTATTTT. The J gene is TRBJ2-3, the V gene TRBV7-2, with 10 positions matching TRBD1. The CDR3 is 16 amino acids. Germline lookup yields CDR1 SGHTA and CDR2 FQGNSA. V shed 5 bases and J 5 bases; nucleotides not matched to a gene: 10.